Listed below are T cell receptor beta chains from one sample, sequenced in a study of T cells in Graves' hyperthyroidism and ophthalmopathy. TCRdb processed the multiplex PCR reads anew with MiXCR; each CDR3 protein has one entry. The table includes over 250,000 distinct CDR3 sequences, about a sixth detected once. Sequencing input: blood. Receptors were obtained from a woman aged 55 to 70 with Graves' ophthalmopathy. CDR3s include the opening cysteine and the closing phenylalanine or tryptophan. D genes are given only for firm matches. Size is omitted from some rows. Given values are once, few, many or a class for expanded clones.

J: TRBJ2-2
V: TRBV5-1
size: few
D: TRBD2
DNA: TGCGCCAGCAGCTGGTTGACTAGCGGAAACACCGGGGAGCTGTTTTTT
CDR3: CASSWLTSGNTGELFF

J: TRBJ2-2
V: TRBV29-1
size: NA
D: NA
DNA: TGCAGCGTTGCCCTGGGGTTCACCGGGGAGCTGTTTTTT
CDR3: CSVALGFTGELFF

J: TRBJ2-3
V: TRBV10-3
size: few
D: TRBD2
DNA: TGTGCCATCAGCTTACTAGCGGCTAGCACAGATACGCAGTATTTT
CDR3: CAISLLAASTDTQYF

J: TRBJ2-7
V: TRBV9
size: NA
D: TRBD2
DNA: TGTGCCAGCAGCGTAGGCGGGGGGCAACCCTACGAGCAGTACTTC
CDR3: CASSVGGGQPYEQYF

J: TRBJ1-6
V: TRBV20-1
size: many
D: NA
DNA: TGCAGTGCTAGAGGCCGGAATAATTCACCCCTCCACTTT
CDR3: CSARGRNNSPLHF

J: TRBJ1-1
V: TRBV6-2/TRBV6-3
size: NA
D: NA
DNA: TGTGCCGTAGGGTATGATTTGAACACTGAAGCTTCCTTT
CDR3: CAVGYDLNTEASF

J: TRBJ2-7
V: TRBV6-1
size: few
D: NA
DNA: TGTGCCAGCAGTACCGGGCCCCTTTACGAGCAGTACTTC
CDR3: CASSTGPLYEQYF

J: TRBJ2-5
V: TRBV11-2
size: NA
D: TRBD1
DNA: TGTGCCAGCAGCCTCGGGACAGGGCGCGATCCCCAGTACTTC
CDR3: CASSLGTGRDPQYF

J: TRBJ2-1
V: TRBV6-4
size: many
D: TRBD2
DNA: TGTGCCAGCAGTGAGGGACTAGCGGGAGACAATGAGCAGTTCTTC
CDR3: CASSEGLAGDNEQFF

J: TRBJ1-1
V: TRBV5-1
size: many
D: NA
DNA: TGCGCCAGCAGCTTGGCCGAGAGGAACACTGAAGCTTTCTTT
CDR3: CASSLAERNTEAFF

J: TRBJ2-2
V: TRBV4-3
size: NA
D: TRBD2
DNA: TGCGCCAGCAGCCAAGCAAGGACTAGCGGGAGGAACACCGGGGAGCTGTTTTTT
CDR3: CASSQARTSGRNTGELFF

J: TRBJ2-1
V: TRBV5-4
size: many
D: NA
DNA: TGTGCCAGCAGCCTCTGGGCAGGGGGAGGCAACAATGAGCAGTTCTTC
CDR3: CASSLWAGGGNNEQFF

J: TRBJ1-5
V: TRBV18
size: many
D: NA
DNA: TGTGCCAGCTCACCGGGACAAAATCAGCCCCAGCATTTT
CDR3: CASSPGQNQPQHF

J: TRBJ2-3
V: TRBV3-1
size: NA
D: NA
DNA: TGTGCCAGCAGCCAAGGAGCGGCTAATACGCAGTATTTT
CDR3: CASSQGAANTQYF

J: TRBJ2-7
V: TRBV20-1
size: few
D: NA
DNA: TGCAGTGCTAGAGATAGGATCGGATCCTCCTACGAGCAGTACTTC
CDR3: CSARDRIGSSYEQYF

J: TRBJ1-5
V: TRBV28
size: NA
D: NA
DNA: TGTGCCAGCAGCCCCCTAATCGACAGCAATCAGCCCCAGCATTTT
CDR3: CASSPLIDSNQPQHF

J: TRBJ2-3
V: TRBV5-1
size: many
D: NA
DNA: TGCGCCAGCAGAATTGCGCGTTTCACAGATACGCAGTATTTT
CDR3: CASRIARFTDTQYF

J: TRBJ1-1
V: TRBV14
size: NA
D: NA
DNA: TGTGCCAGCAGCCAAATGGGGGGTATGTGGACTGAAGCTTTCTTT
CDR3: CASSQMGGMWTEAFF

J: TRBJ2-2
V: TRBV6-1
size: NA
D: NA
DNA: TGTGCCACTCGACAGGACCTCACCGGGGAGCTGTTTTTT
CDR3: CATRQDLTGELFF

J: TRBJ1-2
V: TRBV5-1
size: NA
D: NA
DNA: TGCGCCAGCAGCTTGGAACCAGTTAACTGTGGCTACACCTTC
CDR3: CASSLEPVNCGYTF

J: TRBJ2-1
V: TRBV27
size: few
D: TRBD2
DNA: TGTGCCAGCAGCCTAGCGGGAGGAAGCAATGAGCAGTTCTTC
CDR3: CASSLAGGSNEQFF

J: TRBJ1-2
V: TRBV30
size: few
D: TRBD1
DNA: TGTGCCTGGAGTGTACAGGGGGGCCGCTATGGCTACACCTTC
CDR3: CAWSVQGGRYGYTF

J: TRBJ2-6
V: TRBV7-2
size: many
D: NA
DNA: TGTGCCAGCAGCTTGCGAAGCTCTGGGGCCAACGTCCTGACTTTC
CDR3: CASSLRSSGANVLTF

J: TRBJ1-5
V: TRBV10-3
size: NA
D: NA
DNA: TGTGCCATGGGGCAGGCCCTCAATCAGCCCCAGCATTTT
CDR3: CAMGQALNQPQHF

J: TRBJ1-2
V: TRBV27
size: many
D: NA
DNA: TGTGCCAGCAGGGGCCCAGGGAGGCCTGGCTACACCTTC
CDR3: CASRGPGRPGYTF

J: TRBJ2-1
V: TRBV6-1
size: many
D: TRBD1
DNA: TGTGCCAGCAGGGGACAGGGGATAGCGAGCAATGAGCAGTTCTTC
CDR3: CASRGQGIASNEQFF

J: TRBJ2-1
V: TRBV4-1
size: NA
D: TRBD2
DNA: TGCGCCAGCAGCCAAGCGGCTAGCGGGACCTACAATGAGCAGTTCTTC
CDR3: CASSQAASGTYNEQFF

J: TRBJ1-1
V: TRBV29-1
size: NA
D: NA
DNA: TGCAGCGTTGTGGGGGGCTTGAACACTGAAGCTTTCTTT
CDR3: CSVVGGLNTEAFF

J: TRBJ1-1
V: TRBV18
size: many
D: NA
DNA: TGTGCCAGCTCACCAACGATGTCGACCGAGGGGGACACTGAAGCTTTCTTT
CDR3: CASSPTMSTEGDTEAFF

J: TRBJ2-3
V: TRBV27
size: many
D: NA
DNA: TGTGCCAGCACTGAACCGCATGAGTTGGCAGATACGCAGTATTTT
CDR3: CASTEPHELADTQYF

J: TRBJ2-1
V: TRBV7-6
size: many
D: NA
DNA: TGTGCCAGCAGCATAGGGAGTGGTAATGAGCAGTTCTTC
CDR3: CASSIGSGNEQFF

J: TRBJ1-5
V: TRBV12-3/TRBV12-4
size: many
D: TRBD1
DNA: TGTGCCAGCAGAACGACAGGGAATCAGCCCCAGCATTTT
CDR3: CASRTTGNQPQHF

J: TRBJ1-1
V: TRBV11-2
size: many
D: TRBD1
DNA: TGTGCCAGCAGATCAACAGGGGGCGTATGGACTGAAGCTTTCTTT
CDR3: CASRSTGGVWTEAFF

J: TRBJ1-2
V: TRBV2
size: many
D: TRBD1
DNA: TGTGCCAGCATCATAGGGACAGGGAATGGCTACACCTTC
CDR3: CASIIGTGNGYTF

J: TRBJ1-5
V: TRBV29-1
size: NA
D: NA
DNA: TGCAGCGTGAGCCAGAGCAATCAGCCCCAGCATTTT
CDR3: CSVSQSNQPQHF

J: TRBJ1-1
V: TRBV6-1
size: NA
D: NA
DNA: TGTGCCAGCATAACCGGGGCGGACACTGAAGCTTTCTTT
CDR3: CASITGADTEAFF

J: TRBJ2-5
V: TRBV20-1
size: few
D: TRBD2
DNA: TGCAGTGCCTCCAGCGGGGGGGCCGGAGAGACCCAGTACTTC
CDR3: CSASSGGAGETQYF

J: TRBJ2-1
V: TRBV3-1
size: many
D: NA
DNA: TGTGCCAGCAGCCCAGGGCGGGCTCCCGTCAACAATGAGCAGTTCTTC
CDR3: CASSPGRAPVNNEQFF

J: TRBJ2-7
V: TRBV18
size: many
D: NA
DNA: TGTGCCAGCTCACCGAAACGCGACTTGGGGGAGCAGTACTTC
CDR3: CASSPKRDLGEQYF

J: TRBJ2-3
V: TRBV20-1
size: NA
D: NA
DNA: TGCAGTGCTCCACAGTGGGGCACAGATACGCAGTATTTT
CDR3: CSAPQWGTDTQYF

J: TRBJ1-1
V: TRBV9
size: many
D: TRBD1
DNA: TGTGCCAGCAGCGTCTCCGGGACAGGGGAGACTGAAGCTTTCTTT
CDR3: CASSVSGTGETEAFF

J: TRBJ2-1
V: TRBV6-1
size: many
D: TRBD2
DNA: TGTGCCAGCAGCCCCGGGACTAGCGGAAGCTCCTACAATGAGCAGTTCTTC
CDR3: CASSPGTSGSSYNEQFF

J: TRBJ2-6
V: TRBV4-2
size: NA
D: NA
DNA: TGTGCCAGCAGCCACCAAGGTAGCTCTGGGGCCAACGTCCTGACTTTC
CDR3: CASSHQGSSGANVLTF

J: TRBJ2-3
V: TRBV19
size: NA
D: TRBD1
DNA: TGTGCCAGTAGTCGGGGGACAGGGTGGACAGATACGCAGTATTTT
CDR3: CASSRGTGWTDTQYF

J: TRBJ1-1
V: TRBV20-1
size: many
D: NA
DNA: TGCAGTGCCCGAGGGCCTAGTAGGGCTGAAGCTTTCTTT
CDR3: CSARGPSRAEAFF

J: TRBJ1-1
V: TRBV20-1
size: many
D: TRBD1
DNA: TGCAGTGCTCCACAGGGGCGAGCTTTCTTT
CDR3: CSAPQGRAFF

J: TRBJ2-7
V: TRBV12-3/TRBV12-4
size: many
D: TRBD1
DNA: TGTGCCAGCAGGGGACAGGGGGGGTACGAGCAGTACTTC
CDR3: CASRGQGGYEQYF

J: TRBJ2-5
V: TRBV24-1
size: few
D: NA
DNA: TGTGCCACCAGTGATTCTCGGGAGTTCCGAGAGACCCAGTACTTC
CDR3: CATSDSREFRETQYF